The 3 T cell receptor beta chains below were found in one sample sequenced in a study of cytomegalovirus exposure and HLA in healthy donors. The PCR had 60 Vbeta and 13 Jbeta primers. Repertoires were generated with immunoSEQ multiplex PCR, while TCRdb's copy carries only in-frame clones and drops some. The data contain 250,000 to 350,000 clones, over 85% of them singletons. Source material: PBMCs. The receptors were sampled from a woman aged 18-29 years in good health and CMV-seronegative.

A single count supports this clone. The chain combines TRBV15 with TRBJ2-5; the match to TRBD1 covers 10 bases. Germline-derived CDR1 and CDR2 are LNHNV and YYDKDF (reference sequence). The length of the CDR3 is 15 residues. The J segment lost 4 bases and the V segment lost 4 bases, leaving 6 bases of the junction unmatched. The CDR3 region is CATSNDGTGVETQYF. As DNA, the CDR3 is TGTGCCACCAGCAACGACGGGACAGGGGTAGAGACCCAGTACTTC.

On this clone itself: The same CDR3 also results from other DNA sequences found in this sample. CDR3 DNA: TGTGCTAGTGGTGGACAGGGTAATGAAAAACTGTTTTTT. It yields the protein CASGGQGNEKLFF. The V call is TRBV12-5, the J call TRBJ1-4, with TRBD1 identical over 8 bases. Germline assignment: CDR1 LGHNT and CDR2 FRNRAP. The CDR3 has 13 amino acids. Losses at the gene ends were 5 bases for V and 4 bases for J; bases not matched to a gene: 0. The variable domain in full, completed from reference TRBV12-5 and TRBJ1-4, reads DARVTQTPRHKVTEMGQEVTMRCQPILGHNTVFWYRQTMMQGLELLAYFRNRAPLDDSGMPKDRFSAEMPDATLATLKIQPSEPRDSAVYFCASGGQGNEKLFFGSGTQLSVL.

This clone came up once. The V and J genes are TRBV30 and TRBJ2-2; 11 bases match TRBD1. The CDR3 has 16 residues. V lost 0 bases and J lost 8; bases outside the gene matches: 8. Germline V lookup: CDR1 GTSNPN, CDR2 SVGIG (reference sequence). The CDR3 nucleotides are TGTGCCTGGAGTGTGAAAGGGACAGGGGGTCGAGGGGAGCTGTTTTTT. Translation gives CAWSVKGTGGRGELFF.